The following is a T cell receptor beta chain sequence with its context. The record originates from a study of blood T cell repertoires in COVID-19. Study processing details: By means of reference gene primer amplification, nucleated cell counts were estimated. Assay: immunoSEQ multiplex PCR; the TCRdb copy retains only in-frame clones and omits some. V, J and clone size were drawn from that table, and D and trimming were deduced from the DNA. The sample has about 66,000 clones, around 92% seen once; the top ten hold approximately 1.3%. The CDR3 extends over 18 amino acids. After removal of 2 bases from V and 0 bases from J, the junction contained 10 bases not matched to a gene. The germline V gene has CDR1 SGHRS and CDR2 YFSETQ.

This sequence was found in a man between 60 and 75 years old with acute or convalescent COVID-19. V and J are TRBV5-1 and TRBJ2-2, with 7 nucleotides matching TRBD1. The specimen was peripheral blood. The CDR3 coding sequence is TGCGCCAGCAGCTTCCTTCCACAGGGGTCATCGAACACCGGGGAGCTGTTTTTT. Its protein product is CASSFLPQGSSNTGELFF.